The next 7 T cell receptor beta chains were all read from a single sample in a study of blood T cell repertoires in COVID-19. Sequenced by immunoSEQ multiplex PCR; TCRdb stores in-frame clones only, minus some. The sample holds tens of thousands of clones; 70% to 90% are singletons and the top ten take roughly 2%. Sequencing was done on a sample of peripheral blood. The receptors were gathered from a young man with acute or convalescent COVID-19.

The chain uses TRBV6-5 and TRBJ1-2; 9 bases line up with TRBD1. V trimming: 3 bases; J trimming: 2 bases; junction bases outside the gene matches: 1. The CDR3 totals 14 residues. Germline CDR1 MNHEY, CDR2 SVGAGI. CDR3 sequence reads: CASSYGTGNYGYTF. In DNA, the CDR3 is TGTGCCAGCAGTTATGGGACAGGGAACTATGGCTACACCTTC.

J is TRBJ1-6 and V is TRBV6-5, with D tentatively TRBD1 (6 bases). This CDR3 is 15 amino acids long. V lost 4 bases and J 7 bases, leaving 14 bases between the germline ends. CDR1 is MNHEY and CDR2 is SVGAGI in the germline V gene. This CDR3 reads CASSSDRGKNSPLHF. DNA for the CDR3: TGTGCCAGCAGTTCGGACAGAGGAAAAAATTCACCCCTCCACTTT.

CDR3 DNA: TGTGCCAGCAGTGGGAACACAGGGTTCGGTGAGCAGTTCTTC. Translation: CASSGNTGFGEQFF. J is TRBJ2-1 and V is TRBV25-1; maybe TRBD1 (6 bases). Germline-derived CDR1 and CDR2 are MGHDK and SYGVNS. V gave up 4 bases and J gave up 9 bases, with 16 bases separating them. This CDR3 has 14 amino acids.

CDR3 loop: CASSLVQGPFF. The CDR3 DNA is TGTGCCAGCAGCTTAGTTCAGGGGCCATTCTTT. The rearrangement uses TRBV7-9 and TRBJ1-1; possible D gene TRBD1, 6 bases. The V gene's germline CDR1 is SEHNR and CDR2 FQNEAQ (reference sequence). V was pared by 1 base and J by 14 bases, with 11 bases between. This CDR3 is built from 11 residues.

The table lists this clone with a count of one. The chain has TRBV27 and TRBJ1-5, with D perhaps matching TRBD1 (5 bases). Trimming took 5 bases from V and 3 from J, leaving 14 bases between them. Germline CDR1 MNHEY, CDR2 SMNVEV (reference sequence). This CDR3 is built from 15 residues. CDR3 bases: TGTGCCAGCAGTGACTCGGGACTGATCAATCAGCCCCAGCATTTT. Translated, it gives CASSDSGLINQPQHF.

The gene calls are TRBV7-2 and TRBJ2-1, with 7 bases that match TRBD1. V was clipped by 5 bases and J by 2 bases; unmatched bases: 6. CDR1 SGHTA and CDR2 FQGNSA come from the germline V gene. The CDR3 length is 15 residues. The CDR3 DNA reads TGTGCCAGCAGCCGGGACAGTGGCCCCTACAATGAGCAGTTCTTC. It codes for CASSRDSGPYNEQFF.

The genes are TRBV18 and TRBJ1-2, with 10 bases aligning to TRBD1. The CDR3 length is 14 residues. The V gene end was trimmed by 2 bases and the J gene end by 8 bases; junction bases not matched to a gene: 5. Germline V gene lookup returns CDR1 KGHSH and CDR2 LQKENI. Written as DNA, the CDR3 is TGTGCCAGCTCACCATCCGACAGGGGGCACGGCTACACCTTC. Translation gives CASSPSDRGHGYTF.